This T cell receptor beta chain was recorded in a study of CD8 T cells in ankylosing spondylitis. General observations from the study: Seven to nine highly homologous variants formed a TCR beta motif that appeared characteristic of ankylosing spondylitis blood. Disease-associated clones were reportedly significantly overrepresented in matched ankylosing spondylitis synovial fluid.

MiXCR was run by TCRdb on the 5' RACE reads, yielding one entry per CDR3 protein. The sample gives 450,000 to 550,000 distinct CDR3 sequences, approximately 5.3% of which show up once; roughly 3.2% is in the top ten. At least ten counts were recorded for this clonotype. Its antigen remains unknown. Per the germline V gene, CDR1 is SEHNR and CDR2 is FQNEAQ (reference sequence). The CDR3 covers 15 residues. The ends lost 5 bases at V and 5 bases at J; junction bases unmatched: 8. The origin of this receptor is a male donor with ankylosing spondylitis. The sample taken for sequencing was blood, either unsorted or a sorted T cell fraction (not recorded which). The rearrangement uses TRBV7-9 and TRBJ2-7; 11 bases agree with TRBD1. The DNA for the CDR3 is TGTGCCAGCAGCCTCGGACAGGGGGCTACCCACGAGCAGTACTTC. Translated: CASSLGQGATHEQYF.